This TCR beta chain was sequenced during a study of molecular identifiers for immune sequencing clone quantification. Study-wide results and caveats: Because of identical TCR molecules sharing a barcode, sizes of highly expanded clones could be underestimated.

TCRdb ran MiXCR on the PCR reads and lists one entry per CDR3 protein. Of about 640,000 distinct CDR3 sequences listed, about 20% were seen once; the top ten hold 0.85%. On this clonotype itself: Its antigen is unknown.

The length of the CDR3 is 21 residues. V was pared by 0 bases and J by 1 base, with 28 bases between. Germline V CDR1 and CDR2: SGHNT, YENEEA. The source material was naive CD8+ T cells from blood, with Jurkat cell RNA spiked in. As for subset: FACS-sorted CD8+CD4-CCR7+CD45RA+ naive T cells. This TCR derives from a human donor in good health. Some libraries in this study had Jurkat cell RNA spiked in. The rearrangement links TRBV11-3 to TRBJ2-7; weak D call: TRBD2 (6 bases). The CDR3 DNA reads as TGTGCCAGCAGCTTAGATCGGGTTCGGAGGGCAGAGGGCGGTCCATCCTACGAGCAGTACTTC. This sequence encodes CASSLDRVRRAEGGPSYEQYF. Full variable domain (outside the CDR3, taken from reference TRBV11-3 and TRBJ2-7): EAGVVQSPRYKIIEKKQPVAFWCNPISGHNTLYWYLQNLGQGPELLIRYENEEAVDDSQLPKDRFSAERLKGVDSTLKIQPAELGDSAVYLCASSLDRVRRAEGGPSYEQYFGPGTRLTVT.